A selection of T cell receptor beta chains follows, all from one sample in a study of OX40 agonist ivuxolimab in advanced cancers. Sequencing was performed with immunoSEQ multiplex PCR; in TCRdb, only in-frame clones are kept and a portion is missing. Of roughly 30,000 clones listed, about nine tenths were seen once; the top ten hold about 9.4%. The source was CD4+ or CD8+ T cells sorted from blood, collected in a trial of the OX40 agonist ivuxolimab. All receptors derive from an adult with an advanced solid tumor such as melanoma, head and neck, liver or kidney cancer. The CDR3 runs from the conserved cysteine through the conserved F or W. D genes are given only for firm matches. Clone size is not always given. Where it is, it says once, few, many or a class for expanded clones.

DNA	CDR3	J	V	D	size
TGTGCCAGCAGTTACGCTGGCTCCTACGAGCAGTACTTC	CASSYAGSYEQYF	TRBJ2-7	TRBV27	.	.
TGTGCCAGCAGTTACAACCCCCGGATGGCTTTCTTT	CASSYNPRMAFF	TRBJ1-1	TRBV6-5	.	.
TGTGCCAGCAGCCAGACTGACAGGGGCTACGAGCAGTACTTC	CASSQTDRGYEQYF	TRBJ2-7	TRBV7-8	TRBD1	once
TGTGCCAGCAGCTTGGGGGGCGTTATGGATGAGCAGTTCTTC	CASSLGGVMDEQFF	TRBJ2-1	TRBV13	.	.
TGTGCCAGTAATTCGCGGAATTACAATGAGCAGTTCTTC	CASNSRNYNEQFF	TRBJ2-1	TRBV19	.	.
TGTGCCAGCAGTACGACAGGGAACCACGAGCAGTACTTC	CASSTTGNHEQYF	TRBJ2-7	TRBV27	TRBD1	few
TGCGCCAGCACTTTTGACTTGACAGATACGCAGTATTTT	CASTFDLTDTQYF	TRBJ2-3	TRBV10-2	.	few
TGTGCCAGCAGTACTAGCGGGAGGGTAGGAGAAAGGGATACGCAGTATTTT	CASSTSGRVGERDTQYF	TRBJ2-3	TRBV27	TRBD2	.
TGCGCCAGCATGGGACAGGGGCGCACCGGGGAGCTGTTTTTT	CASMGQGRTGELFF	TRBJ2-2	TRBV4-1	TRBD1	.
TGCGCCAGCAGCTATACAGGGTTACTGAACACTGAAGCTTTCTTT	CASSYTGLLNTEAFF	TRBJ1-1	TRBV5-1	.	few
TGTGCCAAATATTCCTACGAGCAGTACTTC	CAKYSYEQYF	TRBJ2-7	TRBV21-1	.	.
TGCGCCAGCAGCTTGAGGGTGACAGGGGAGACCTACAATGAGCAGTTCTTC	CASSLRVTGETYNEQFF	TRBJ2-1	TRBV5-1	TRBD1	.
TGCGCCAGCAGCTCACTCGGGGGGAGCACTGAAGCTTTCTTT	CASSSLGGSTEAFF	TRBJ1-1	TRBV4-1	.	.
TGTGCCAGCAGTCAAAGGCCCCAGAACACCGGGGAGCTGTTTTTT	CASSQRPQNTGELFF	TRBJ2-2	TRBV7-9	.	.
TGTGCCAGCAGTTACGGGGGACTGAACACTGAAGCTTTCTTT	CASSYGGLNTEAFF	TRBJ1-1	TRBV6-5	.	.
TGCGCCAGCAGCCAGGGTTTGGGCACAGATACGCAGTATTTT	CASSQGLGTDTQYF	TRBJ2-3	TRBV5-1	.	.
TGTGCCAGCAGCATACAGGGGATAAATCAGCCCCAGCATTTT	CASSIQGINQPQHF	TRBJ1-5	TRBV5-6	TRBD1	.
TGTGCCAGCAGCGTAGGAGAGGGGGACAGGTTTAACTATGGCTACACCTTC	CASSVGEGDRFNYGYTF	TRBJ1-2	TRBV9	TRBD1	.
TGTGCCAGTAGCCCGACGGAATATAGCAATCAGCCCCAGCATTTT	CASSPTEYSNQPQHF	TRBJ1-5	TRBV19	.	.
TGTGCCAGCAGCTTAGGATACAGGGAATCCCACGAGCAGTACTTC	CASSLGYRESHEQYF	TRBJ2-7	TRBV7-6	.	.
TGTGCCAGCAGCCCACGGGACAGGGGTGACTACGAGCAGTACTTC	CASSPRDRGDYEQYF	TRBJ2-7	TRBV11-1	TRBD1	.
TGTGCCAGCAGTTTATTGGGCGGAGCAGATACGCAGTATTTT	CASSLLGGADTQYF	TRBJ2-3	TRBV27	.	.
TGTGCCAGCAGTTACGTGGCGGGAGGGCCGGGGGAGCAGTTCTTC	CASSYVAGGPGEQFF	TRBJ2-1	TRBV6-6	TRBD2	medium-sized
TGCAGTGCTAGTTTAGAATACGAGCAGTACTTC	CSASLEYEQYF	TRBJ2-7	TRBV20-1	.	.
TGTGCCACATCGGGACAGGACACCGGGGAGCTGTTTTTT	CATSGQDTGELFF	TRBJ2-2	TRBV6-4	TRBD1	few
TGTGCCAGCAGCTTAGTGGGACTAGCGGGATTTCACGAGCAGTTCTTC	CASSLVGLAGFHEQFF	TRBJ2-1	TRBV7-9	TRBD2	.
TGTGCCAGCAGTCAGAACCGACAGGGGTGGTATGGCTACACCTTC	CASSQNRQGWYGYTF	TRBJ1-2	TRBV6-5	TRBD1	.
TGTGCCAGCAGGGTAACTAGCGGGGGGGATCGTGAGACCCAGTACTTC	CASRVTSGGDRETQYF	TRBJ2-5	TRBV2	TRBD2	.
TGTGCCAGCTCACCAGAGACGGGTGATCCGGAGACCCAGTACTTC	CASSPETGDPETQYF	TRBJ2-5	TRBV18	.	.
TGTGCCAGCAGCTTGCGGCACAACGAGCAGTACTTC	CASSLRHNEQYF	TRBJ2-7	TRBV5-6	.	.
TGTGCCAGCAGCGAAACCGCGTTGATCCAAGAGACCCAGTACTTC	CASSETALIQETQYF	TRBJ2-5	TRBV9	.	.
TGTGCCAGCAGTTCCCGGGACAGCTCCTACGAGCAGTACTTC	CASSSRDSSYEQYF	TRBJ2-7	TRBV6-5	TRBD1	.
TGTGCCAGCAGCGTAGAGGGAGGGCTTGCTGAAGCTTTCTTT	CASSVEGGLAEAFF	TRBJ1-1	TRBV9	.	once
TGTGCCAGCAGCGTAATCCCCTCTATGGCGGGGGCGGGCTATGGCTACACCTTC	CASSVIPSMAGAGYGYTF	TRBJ1-2	TRBV9	.	.
TGTGCCAGCAGCTTGGAAGTTCTCGATGAGCAGTTCTTC	CASSLEVLDEQFF	TRBJ2-1	TRBV7-6	.	.
TGCGCCAGCAGCCAAGAGCGCTCACTATCCTACGAGCAGTACTTC	CASSQERSLSYEQYF	TRBJ2-7	TRBV4-1	.	.
TGTGCCAGCGGACCAAGCGGGGAGAACACCGGGGAGCTGTTTTTT	CASGPSGENTGELFF	TRBJ2-2	TRBV7-3	TRBD2	.
TGTGCCAGCAGTTGGACACCAGACACTGAAGCTTTCTTT	CASSWTPDTEAFF	TRBJ1-1	TRBV27	.	.
TGTGCCAGCAGCTTAGGGGGACTAGAGGTAGATACGCAGTATTTT	CASSLGGLEVDTQYF	TRBJ2-3	TRBV7-9	TRBD2	.
TGTGCCAGCACCCAAGGGTATCGCACTGAAGCTTTCTTT	CASTQGYRTEAFF	TRBJ1-1	TRBV7-2	.	.
TGTGCCAGCAGCTTAGATGGGGGGGCTGCCACCGGGGAGCTGTTTTTT	CASSLDGGAATGELFF	TRBJ2-2	TRBV11-2	.	.
TGTGCCAGCAGAGCACTAGCGGGGGGAAGCAATGAGCAGTTCTTC	CASRALAGGSNEQFF	TRBJ2-1	TRBV6-4	TRBD2	.
TGCGCCAGCAGGGGAACCGTCACCGGGGAGCTGTTTTTT	CASRGTVTGELFF	TRBJ2-2	TRBV4-1	.	.